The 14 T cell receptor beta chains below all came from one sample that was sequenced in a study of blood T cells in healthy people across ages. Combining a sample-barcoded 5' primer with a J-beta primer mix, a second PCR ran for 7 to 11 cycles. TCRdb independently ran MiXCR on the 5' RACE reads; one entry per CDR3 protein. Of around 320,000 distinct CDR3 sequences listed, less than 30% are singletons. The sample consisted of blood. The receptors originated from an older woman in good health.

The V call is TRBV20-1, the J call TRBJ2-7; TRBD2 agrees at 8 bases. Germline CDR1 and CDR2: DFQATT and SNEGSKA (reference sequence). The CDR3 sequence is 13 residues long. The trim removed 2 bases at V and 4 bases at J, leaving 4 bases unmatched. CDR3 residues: CSARPGGSYEQYF. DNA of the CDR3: TGCAGTGCTAGACCGGGAGGGAGTTACGAGCAGTACTTC.

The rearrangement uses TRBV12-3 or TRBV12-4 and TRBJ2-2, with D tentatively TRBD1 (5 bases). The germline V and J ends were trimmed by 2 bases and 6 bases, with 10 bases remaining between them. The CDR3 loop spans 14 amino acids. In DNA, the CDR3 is TGTGCCAGCAGTTTACAGGGTTCGGCCGGGGAGCTGTTTTTT. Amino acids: CASSLQGSAGELFF.

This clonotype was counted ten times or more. Here the CDR3 DNA reads TGTGCCAGCAGCTTCGGACTAGCGGGAGTCAATGAGCAGTTCTTC. It is translated as CASSFGLAGVNEQFF. V gene TRBV7-2 combines with J gene TRBJ2-1, with 13 bases fitting TRBD2. The CDR3 has 15 amino acids. Trimming removed 3 bases from V and 6 bases from J; junction bases left unmatched: 2. Germline CDR1 SGHTA, CDR2 FQGNSA.

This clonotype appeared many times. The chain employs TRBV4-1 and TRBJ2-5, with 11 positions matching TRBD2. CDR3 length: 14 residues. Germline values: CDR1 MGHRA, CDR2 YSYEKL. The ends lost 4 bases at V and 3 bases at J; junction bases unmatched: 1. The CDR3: CASSLTSGEETQYF. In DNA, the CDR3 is TGCGCCAGCAGCCTGACTAGCGGGGAAGAGACCCAGTACTTC.

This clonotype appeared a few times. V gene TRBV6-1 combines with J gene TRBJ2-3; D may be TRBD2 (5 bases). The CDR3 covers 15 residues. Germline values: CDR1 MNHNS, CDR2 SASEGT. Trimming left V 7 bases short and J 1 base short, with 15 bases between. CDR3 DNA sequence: TGTGCCAGCACCTCCGGGGTTTCTGGCACAGATACGCAGTATTTT. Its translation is CASTSGVSGTDTQYF.

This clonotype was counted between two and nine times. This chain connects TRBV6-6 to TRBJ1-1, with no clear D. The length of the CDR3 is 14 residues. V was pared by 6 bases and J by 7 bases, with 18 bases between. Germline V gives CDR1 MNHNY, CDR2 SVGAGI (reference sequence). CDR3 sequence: CASSSTRRENEAFF. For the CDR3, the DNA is TGTGCCAGCAGCAGTACTAGGAGAGAGAATGAAGCTTTCTTT.

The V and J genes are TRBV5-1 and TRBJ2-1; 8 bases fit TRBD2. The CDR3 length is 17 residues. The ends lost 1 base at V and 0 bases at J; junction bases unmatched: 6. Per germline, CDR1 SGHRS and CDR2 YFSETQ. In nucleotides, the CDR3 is TGCGCCAGCAGCTTGCCTAGCGGGCCCCCCTCCTACAATGAGCAGTTCTTC. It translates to CASSLPSGPPSYNEQFF.

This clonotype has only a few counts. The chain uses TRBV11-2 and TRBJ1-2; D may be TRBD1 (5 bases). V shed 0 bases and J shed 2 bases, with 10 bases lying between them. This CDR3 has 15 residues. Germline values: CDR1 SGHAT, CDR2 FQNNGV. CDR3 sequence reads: CASSLDGAANYGYTF. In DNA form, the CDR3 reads TGTGCCAGCAGCTTAGATGGGGCAGCAAACTATGGCTACACCTTC. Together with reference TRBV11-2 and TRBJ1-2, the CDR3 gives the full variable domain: EAGVAQSPRYKIIEKRQSVAFWCNPISGHATLYWYQQILGQGPKLLIQFQNNGVVDDSQLPKDRFSAERLKGVDSTLKIQPAKLEDSAVYLCASSLDGAANYGYTFGSGTRLTVV.

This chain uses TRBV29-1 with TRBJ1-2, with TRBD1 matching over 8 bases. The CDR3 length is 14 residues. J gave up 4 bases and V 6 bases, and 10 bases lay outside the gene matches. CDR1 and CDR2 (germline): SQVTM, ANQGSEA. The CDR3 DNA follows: TGCAGCGTCCCTCGACAGGGGCAGGTCTATGGCTACACCTTC. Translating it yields CSVPRQGQVYGYTF. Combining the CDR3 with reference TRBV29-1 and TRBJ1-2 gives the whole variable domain SAVISQKPSRDICQRGTSLTIQCQVDSQVTMMFWYRQQPGQSLTLIATANQGSEATYESGFVIDKFPISRPNLTFSTLTVSNMSPEDSSIYLCSVPRQGQVYGYTFGSGTRLTVV.

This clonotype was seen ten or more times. In nucleotides, the CDR3 is TGTGCCAGCAGTTCGCCCATCAGGGGACCCTACGAGCAGTACTTC. It translates to CASSSPIRGPYEQYF. The chain links TRBV28 to TRBJ2-7, with D perhaps matching TRBD1 (6 bases). This CDR3 has 15 amino acids. V was shortened by 4 bases and J by 2 bases, with 15 bases between the two germline ends. Germline assignment: CDR1 MDHEN and CDR2 SYDVKM. Using reference TRBV28 and TRBJ2-7 for the parts outside the CDR3, the full variable domain is DVKVTQSSRYLVKRTGEKVFLECVQDMDHENMFWYRQDPGLGLRLIYFSYDVKMKEKGDIPEGYSVSREKKERFSLILESASTNQTSMYLCASSSPIRGPYEQYFGPGTRLTVT.

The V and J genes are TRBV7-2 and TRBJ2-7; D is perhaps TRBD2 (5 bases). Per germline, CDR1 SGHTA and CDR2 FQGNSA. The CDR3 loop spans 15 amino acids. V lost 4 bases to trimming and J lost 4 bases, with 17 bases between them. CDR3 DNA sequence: TGTGCCAGCAGCTCACCCCGGCTAGCTCCTTACGAGCAGTACTTC. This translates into CASSSPRLAPYEQYF.

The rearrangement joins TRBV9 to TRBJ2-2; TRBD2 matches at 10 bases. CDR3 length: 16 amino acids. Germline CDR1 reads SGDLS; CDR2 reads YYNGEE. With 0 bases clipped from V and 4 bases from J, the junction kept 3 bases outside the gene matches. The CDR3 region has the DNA TGTGCCAGCAGCGTAGTGGCTAGCGGGAGCACCGGGGAGCTGTTTTTT. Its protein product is CASSVVASGSTGELFF.

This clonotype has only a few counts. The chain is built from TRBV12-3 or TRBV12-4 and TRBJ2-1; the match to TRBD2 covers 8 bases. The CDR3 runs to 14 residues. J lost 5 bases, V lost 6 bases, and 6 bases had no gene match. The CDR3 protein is CASSQTSAHNEQFF. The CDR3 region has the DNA TGTGCCAGCAGCCAGACTAGCGCTCACAATGAGCAGTTCTTC.

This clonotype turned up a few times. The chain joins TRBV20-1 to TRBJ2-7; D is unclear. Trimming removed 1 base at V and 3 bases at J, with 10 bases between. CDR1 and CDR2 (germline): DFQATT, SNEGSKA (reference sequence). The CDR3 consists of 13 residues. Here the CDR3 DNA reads TGCAGTGCTAGAGCGCATTCGGGCTACGAGCAGTACTTC. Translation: CSARAHSGYEQYF.